This TCR beta chain is from a study of T cells after yellow fever vaccination. Study information: Preparing low-cell-number fractions relied on SMART-Seq v4 Ultra Low Input.

Each CDR3 protein is one row after TCRdb ran MiXCR on the 5' RACE reads. The table has some 250,000 distinct CDR3 sequences, approximately 3.8% seen once. This clonotype was counted a few times. The TCR was taken from a man between 18 and 29 years old who received the YFV17D yellow fever vaccine. This sample comprised PBMCs, obtained 15 days after the yellow fever booster vaccination.

The CDR3 region is CASSFLGRYEQYF. CDR3 in DNA: TGTGCCAGTAGCTTCCTGGGCCGCTACGAGCAGTACTTC. The chain combines TRBV19 with TRBJ2-7; D unclear. The CDR3 is made up of 13 amino acids. Germline V CDR1 and CDR2: LNHDA, SQIVND (reference sequence). V gave up 6 bases and J gave up 3 bases, with 12 bases separating them. The full variable domain, its missing parts supplied by reference TRBV19 and TRBJ2-7, is DGGITQSPKYLFRKEGQNVTLSCEQNLNHDAMYWYRQDPGQGLRLIYYSQIVNDFQKGDIAEGYSVSREKKESFPLTVTSAQKNPTAFYLCASSFLGRYEQYFGPGTRLTVT.